Given below is one T cell receptor beta chain in context. Its antigen is not known. This CDR3 is 12 amino acids long. With 1 base removed from V and 6 bases from J, the gap between germline ends came to 9 bases. CDR1 and CDR2 from the germline V gene are DFQATT and SNEGSKA (reference sequence). The data belong to a study of metastatic and nonmetastatic thyroid tumors. Study summary: Repertoire comparison spanned blood and tumor or nodule tissue of malignant and benign thyroid patients. The study, taken as a whole, reports: Patients with malignant thyroid tumors reportedly had significantly higher TCR beta diversity than those with benign nodules, in blood and tumor.

All patients were untreated before thyroid surgery. TCRdb re-clonotyped the PCR reads via MiXCR. In the table there are about 6,400 clones, 16% of which are singletons. This receptor was identified in a male donor with papillary thyroid cancer or a benign thyroid nodule (not recorded which). Some clones in this sample may be carry-over from other donors' samples. This chain joins TRBV20-1 and TRBJ1-2; D may be TRBD1 (5 bases). Sequences were obtained from tumor tissue. In DNA, the CDR3 is TGCAGTGCTAGAGGGGGAGGGGATGGCTACACCTTC. Translating it yields CSARGGGDGYTF.